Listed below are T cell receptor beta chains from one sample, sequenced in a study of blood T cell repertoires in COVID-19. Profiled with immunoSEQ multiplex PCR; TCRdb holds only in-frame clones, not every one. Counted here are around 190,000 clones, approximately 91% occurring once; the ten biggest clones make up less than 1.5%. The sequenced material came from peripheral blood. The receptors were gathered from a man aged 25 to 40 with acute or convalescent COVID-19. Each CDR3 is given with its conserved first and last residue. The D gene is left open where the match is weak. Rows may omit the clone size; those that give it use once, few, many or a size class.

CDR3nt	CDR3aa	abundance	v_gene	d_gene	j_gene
TGTGCCAGCGCAGACAACACGTACGAGCAGTACTTC	CASADNTYEQYF	-	TRBV5-4	-	TRBJ2-7
TGTGCCAGCGTAAAATCAGGGGCCACTGAAGCTTTCTTT	CASVKSGATEAFF	few	TRBV28	-	TRBJ1-1
TGTGCCAGCAGTGAAGCCCCCGGAGCGGGAGTCGATGAGCAGTTCTTC	CASSEAPGAGVDEQFF	-	TRBV6-1	TRBD2	TRBJ2-1
TGTGCCAGTAGTATACGGGACAGGGAACAGCCCCAGCATTTT	CASSIRDREQPQHF	-	TRBV19	TRBD1	TRBJ1-5
TGTGCCAGCAGGAATCAGGCATCTGGAAACACCATATATTTT	CASRNQASGNTIYF	-	TRBV19	-	TRBJ1-3
TGTGCCAGCAGCGTAGTAGGCGGGGGGGCCTACAATGAGCAGTTCTTC	CASSVVGGGAYNEQFF	-	TRBV9	TRBD2	TRBJ2-1
TGTGCCAGCAGGCGACGACAGGGAGCGGGTAATTCACCCCTCCACTTT	CASRRRQGAGNSPLHF	-	TRBV3-1/TRBV3-2	TRBD1	TRBJ1-6
TGTGCCAGCAGCTCGGGACAGGGTTATAATTCACCCCTCCACTTT	CASSSGQGYNSPLHF	-	TRBV11-2	TRBD1	TRBJ1-6
TGTGCCAGCAGTTTAGCAACAGCTCTCTATGGCTACACCTTC	CASSLATALYGYTF	-	TRBV28	-	TRBJ1-2
TGTGCCAGCAGTACTAGACTAGCGGGCCTCCAAGAGACCCAGTACTTC	CASSTRLAGLQETQYF	-	TRBV28	TRBD2	TRBJ2-5
TGTGCCAGCAGGACAGGGTATGACTATGGCTACACCTTC	CASRTGYDYGYTF	-	TRBV5-4	TRBD1	TRBJ1-2
TGTGCCAGCAGTTACCTGGGGCGCTATGGCTACACCTTC	CASSYLGRYGYTF	once	TRBV6-5	-	TRBJ1-2
TGTGCCAGCAGCCGAGCAGGGGGTAGCACAGATACGCAGTATTTT	CASSRAGGSTDTQYF	-	TRBV7-3	TRBD1	TRBJ2-3
TGTGCCAGTAGTATTGGGCTACTTAGCAATCAGCCCCAGCATTTT	CASSIGLLSNQPQHF	-	TRBV19	-	TRBJ1-5
TGTGCCAGCAGCGCCCGGGCGACTAGCGGGAGGATCTACGAGCAGTACTTC	CASSARATSGRIYEQYF	-	TRBV7-9	TRBD2	TRBJ2-7
TGCGCCAGCAGCCGTAGCGGAACGGGTAACAATGAGCAGTTCTTC	CASSRSGTGNNEQFF	-	TRBV4-1	-	TRBJ2-1
TGTGCCAGTAGGGAAAACAGGGGGCGAAGCATGAACACTGAAGCTTTCTTT	CASRENRGRSMNTEAFF	-	TRBV19	TRBD1	TRBJ1-1
TGCGCCAGCAGCCCCCGACAGACCTCCTACGAGCAGTACTTC	CASSPRQTSYEQYF	-	TRBV5-1	-	TRBJ2-7
TGTGCCACGCGGACTAGCGGGAGCCGCAATGAGCAGTTCTTC	CATRTSGSRNEQFF	-	TRBV19	TRBD2	TRBJ2-1
TGTGCCAGCGCAGCTTCCGAATACAGATCTGGCTACACCTTC	CASAASEYRSGYTF	-	TRBV3-1/TRBV3-2	-	TRBJ1-2
TGTGCCAGCAGCTCGCGGGGCACAGGGGATAATTCACCCCTCCACTTT	CASSSRGTGDNSPLHF	-	TRBV5-6	TRBD1	TRBJ1-6
TGTGCCAGTAGACAGGGCCAGAACACTGAAGCTTTCTTT	CASRQGQNTEAFF	-	TRBV18	TRBD1	TRBJ1-1
TGTGCCAGTAAAGGGGTACACACGGACATTCAGTACTTC	CASKGVHTDIQYF	-	TRBV19	-	TRBJ2-4
TGTGCCATCTCAGGGACTAGCCTAAACGAGCAGTACTTC	CAISGTSLNEQYF	-	TRBV10-3	TRBD2	TRBJ2-7
TGTGCCAGCAGCTTGGACAGGAAAACTGAAGCTTTCTTT	CASSLDRKTEAFF	-	TRBV6-5	TRBD1	TRBJ1-1
TGCACCAGCAGCCAAGATAAGGGGGCGAAGGAGAATAGCAATCAGCCCCAGCATTTT	CTSSQDKGAKENSNQPQHF	-	TRBV1	-	TRBJ1-5
TGTGCCTGCGCTACTAGCGGGGGTTGGACCTACGAGCAGTACTTC	CACATSGGWTYEQYF	-	TRBV30	TRBD2	TRBJ2-7
TGTGCCTGGAGTGTATCCCCCCAGCGGGAGTACAATGAGCAGTTCTTC	CAWSVSPQREYNEQFF	-	TRBV30	TRBD2	TRBJ2-1
TGTGCCAGCAGTTTTGGCAGTAACTATGGCTACACCTTC	CASSFGSNYGYTF	-	TRBV27	-	TRBJ1-2
TGTGCCTGGCGTCCACAGGGGATGAACACTGAAGCTTTCTTT	CAWRPQGMNTEAFF	-	TRBV30	TRBD1	TRBJ1-1
TGTGCCACCGATTCGGACAGGTGGAATGAGCAGTTCTTC	CATDSDRWNEQFF	-	TRBV6-6	TRBD1	TRBJ2-1